The text below deals with one T cell receptor beta chain. The antigen it recognizes is unknown. No per-base quality is available; no much larger clone lies one base away. The CDR3 regions of human TCRbeta chains were subjected to immunosequencing. The authors processed their data as follows. Repertoire TCRs were matched against a reference library of SARS-CoV-2-specific TCRs generated with the MIRA antigen-specificity platform. Breadth was defined as the fraction of unique TCRs that were SARS-CoV-2-associated, and depth was defined as the fraction of total T cells that were SARS-CoV-2-associated. Using the MIRA data, each spike-specific TCR was mapped to the spike region that the TCR reacts to and placed in a CD4 or CD8 class. Log10-transformed breadth and depth values were compared by one-way ANOVA with Sidak's multiple comparisons tests. TCRdb re-hosts the immuneACCESS table, in-frame sequences only. Its copies lack some clones; in the studies checked, an unresolved V gene accounts for under half of them, and the cause for the rest is not known. V, J and clone size are taken as reported in that table, and D and trimming were inferred from the DNA itself. The sample includes just over 70,000 clones, with roughly 85% observed a single time. The ten biggest clones cover just over 20% of the sample.

In light of the paper, this sample's time point label describes: baseline before first vaccination. Samples from vaccinated people were obtained from the UK trials COV001 and COV002, which included a single-blind randomized controlled phase 2/3 trial of AZD1222 (ChAdOx1 nCoV-19) in healthy adults. For TCRbeta chain sequencing, PBMC samples were collected from trial participants at day 0 and at day 28 after the second dose. This sample is drawn from a study of T cell responses to AZD1222 COVID-19 vaccine (dated by TCRdb to the early 2020s). With regard to the full study: AZD1222 recipients whose second dose came at about 4 weeks and those whose second dose came at about 12 weeks were combined into one group, since spike-specific TCR depth and breadth did not differ between the two schedules. TCR sequencing was performed for over 230 trial participants, of whom 207 were given two doses of AZD1222 and around 25 were given two doses of MenACWY control vaccine. Trial participants were enrolled into age subgroups of 18-55, 56-69 and 70-plus years, which contained around 140, 26 and 57 TCR-sequenced participants, respectively.

Overall study results and their limits: Most participants were white British and females outnumbered males, and the authors suggested that clonal diversity may have been underestimated. Because no day 14 peak-response samples were available, repertoires were characterized only after the peak T cell response. Conclusions about previously exposed vaccinees are limited, since just 5 or 6 AZD1222 recipients were seropositive for SARS-CoV-2 at baseline. Vaccine-associated CD4 TCRs spanned the whole spike protein, with dominant responses in regions 160-218 and 743-854. After two AZD1222 doses, spike-specific TCR breadth and depth were significantly higher than at day 0 and than in MenACWY recipients. The 56-69-year group was small, and its depth increase did not reach significance, likely because of low power. Reportedly, close to half of the unique spike-specific TCRs recognized epitopes lying outside the regions that are mutated in the B.1.351 and B.1.1.7 variants.

Sequencing was performed on peripheral blood, taken on day 0 of AZD1222 vaccination. The clonotype originates from an adult in good health.

Read as DNA, the sequence is TGTGCCAGCAGTTCACTAGCGGGGGGATCCTACGAGCAGTACTTC. This sequence encodes CASSSLAGGSYEQYF. This sequence uses TRBV27 and TRBJ2-7; 12 bases in the middle match TRBD2. Via the germline V gene (reference sequence), CDR1 is MNHEY and CDR2 SMNVEV. Unmatched junction bases come to 2, with V trimmed by 4 bases and J by 1 base. The CDR3, cysteine through phenylalanine, is 15 amino acids long. The kept DNA is CDR3 alone, 45 bases in frame from the first base.